The text below deals with one T cell receptor beta chain. This entry is derived from a study of control samples from healthy donors and cancer patients. This CDR3 contains 14 residues. Trimming removed 2 bases from V and 4 bases from J; junction bases left unmatched: 5. Germline-derived CDR1 and CDR2 are MDHEN and SYDVKM. TCRdb's copy holds only in-frame clones and misses some; the assay was immunoSEQ multiplex PCR. This sample has over 25,000 clones, with approximately 87% found just once. The sample taken for sequencing was PBMCs. The rearrangement joins TRBV28 to TRBJ2-7; 7 bases fit TRBD1. The sequence derives from a middle-aged woman with lung cancer. The CDR3 DNA reads as TGTGCCAGCAGTTTAGTAGGGACAGATTACGAGCAGTACTTC. Translating it yields CASSLVGTDYEQYF. Filled out from reference TRBV28 and TRBJ2-7, the complete variable domain reads DVKVTQSSRYLVKRTGEKVFLECVQDMDHENMFWYRQDPGLGLRLIYFSYDVKMKEKGDIPEGYSVSREKKERFSLILESASTNQTSMYLCASSLVGTDYEQYFGPGTRLTVT.